This T cell receptor beta chain stems from a study of T cell repertoires in cytomegalovirus infection. The CDR3 loop spans 13 amino acids. Trimming took off 1 base at V and 2 bases at J, with 5 bases between the two ends. TCRdb fed the reads into MiXCR, producing one record per CDR3 protein. The sample records fewer than 400,000 distinct CDR3 sequences, 18% being singletons. Many counts were recorded for this clonotype. The chain couples TRBV12-3 or TRBV12-4 to TRBJ2-5; D gene ambiguous. The sequenced sample was PBMCs. The TCR comes from a human donor in good health (CMV status not recorded). Some clones in this sample may be carry-over from other donors' samples. The CDR3 loop is CASSLVLQETQYF. The DNA of the CDR3 is TGTGCCAGCAGTTTAGTACTTCAAGAGACCCAGTACTTC.